This record covers a single TCR beta chain. Antigen: not known. Between the trimmed V and J ends, which lost 3 bases and 3 bases, there was a span of 15 bases. Germline V gene data show CDR1 as DFQATT and CDR2 as SNEGSKA (reference sequence). The CDR3 contains 14 residues. This entry comes from a study of post-analysis software for immune sequencing data. Study-level findings and limits: About 5 TRBV segments (TRBV5-6, TRBV5-1 and TRBV20-1 among them) occurred more frequently in patients than in controls.

Each TCR beta cDNA library carried unique molecular identifiers. TCRdb passed the PCR reads through MiXCR, listing each CDR3 protein once. The sample yields about 500,000 distinct CDR3 sequences, approximately 45% seen once. The sequenced material came from blood. This sequence was found in a girl aged 10-17 years with multiple sclerosis. J is TRBJ2-7 and V is TRBV20-1; possible D gene TRBD1, 5 bases. CDR3 coding DNA: TGCAGTGCTAGGAAAGAAGGCAGGGTCTACGAGCAGTACTTC. Its translation is CSARKEGRVYEQYF.